This TCR beta chain stems from a study of shared clonotypes between healthy human individuals (dated by TCRdb to about 2020). Background on the whole study: The cohort included a few men and a couple of women between 18 and 49 years of age. Per donor, three plates each were used for CD4 naive and CD4 memory, two for CD8 naive, and one for CD8 memory. To estimate repertoire size and how much clonotypes are shared between individuals, the study performed deep sequencing of blood TCR repertoires from 4 to 6 healthy adults. Libraries were prepared and TCR repertoires were sequenced by different laboratories using diverse techniques, in order to increase sequencing depth and limit assay-specific biases. Each donor's leukapheresis produced roughly between roughly 0.85 and 10 billion PBMCs. The full study reports these points: Pairwise subsampling led to the expectation that sequencing depth would affect the degree of clonotype sharing among donors. When several donors were compared, the shared fraction of clonotypes was roughly 4.8% for naive CD4, about 4% for naive CD8, 2% to 2.5% for memory CD4, and 0.4% for memory CD8. Rarefaction of sorted-subset datasets indicated incomplete sequencing despite the large sequencing depth. The small number of donors limited the genetic and exposure-history diversity represented. Compared with non-shared clonotypes, the clonotypes found in all four sorted-subset donors had higher generation probabilities. Only blood was sampled, and tissue TCR repertoires likely differ from those in blood. Estimated clonotype richness was generally larger for naive than for memory subsets.

In regard to this clone: What antigen it recognizes has not been identified. Base qualities were left out, and no much larger clone turns up one base away.

Using the deep immunoSEQ assay, multiplex PCR amplified TCR CDR3 regions from genomic DNA. Genomic DNA extracted from each cell subset was distributed evenly over all wells of several immunoSEQ 96-well plates, and each plate served as one replicate. For sorted subsets, approximately 190 ng of genomic DNA, equivalent to around 29,000 T cell genomes, went into each replicate PCR. The purified libraries were quantified using a Qubit 3.0 fluorometer, sized with a Bioanalyzer 2100, and then quantified again using the KAPA Library Quantification kit. Every immunoSEQ 96-well plate was sequenced on a dedicated single-read 150-cycle Illumina NextSeq 550 flow cell. The published analysis was carried out like this. Because the immunoSEQ output held only junctional sequences and lacked quality scores, the filtering could not match the filtering applied to full-length reads. To assign V/J genes and CDR3, sequences were annotated against IMGT germline references using PyIR, a Python wrapper for IgBLAST v1.9. Reads were removed for weak V/J assignments (E-value above 1e-6), missing CDR3, stop codons, out-of-frame junctions, or ambiguous translated residues. A V3J clonotype was defined by an identical inferred V gene, J gene, and CDR3 amino acid sequence. The percentage overlap between two repertoires was calculated by dividing the number of shared unique clonotypes by the size of the smaller repertoire. RTK rarefaction, the Chao1 estimator, and Recon v2.1 estimates of unobserved clonotypes were used to assess repertoire richness. Generation probabilities were computed with OLGA for all TCRbeta clonotypes obtained by the gDNA method from a few donors. Sourced from immuneACCESS, this table was stored by TCRdb with only in-frame sequences that have V and J called. A share of the clones is absent; for the studies checked, an unresolved V gene accounts for under half, and the remainder has no known explanation. That table gives V, J and clone size, and the DNA gave D and trimming. In this sample the table shows fewer than 1.4 million clones, roughly 74% of which occur a single time. Roughly 0.55% of the sample goes to the ten largest clones.

The donors were healthy, HIV-negative adults with no recently reported acute infections or vaccinations. All donors were Caucasian adults living in Nashville, Tennessee, USA. CD4+ T cells were enriched through magnetic negative selection, after which naive cells were positively selected on CD45RA and the remaining negative fraction served as the memory subset. After blood collection by leukapheresis, PBMCs were isolated using Ficoll-Histopaque density gradient centrifugation and then cryopreserved in the vapor phase of liquid nitrogen. Analytical flow cytometry was used to check the purity and quantity of every magnetically sorted T cell population. From each sorted fraction, genomic DNA was isolated and quantified by UV absorbance on a Nanodrop 2000c. Sequenced input: memory CD4+ T cells from PBMCs. Explained via the paper, the cell subset or site label denotes: CD45RA-negative fraction. The sequence derives from a man aged 18 to 30 in good health. Some clones in this sample may be carry-over from other donors' samples.

The CDR3 region has the sequence CASSGLKRGYEQYF. The sequence in DNA is TGTGCCAGCAGTGGACTGAAGCGGGGCTACGAGCAGTACTTC. This chain joins TRBV6-1 to TRBJ2-7, and 7 junction bases match TRBD2. V and J are trimmed by 4 bases and 3 bases, and the gene matches miss 6 bases of the junction. Inclusive of the bounding cysteine and phenylalanine, the CDR3 is 14 residues long. Only the CDR3 DNA stays, 42 bases, in frame from base 1. From a lookup of the germline V gene, CDR1 and CDR2 are MNHNS and SASEGT.